This entry describes one TCR beta chain. Its antigen specificity is not known. Per-base qualities were not stored, and no clone one base away is much larger. The sample is drawn from a study of T cell changes during pregnancy in multiple sclerosis (dated by TCRdb to about 2019). Turning to the overall study: In women with multiple sclerosis, the researchers looked at how the T cell repertoire shifted as pregnancy progressed.

Library preparation was by the immunoSEQ multiplex PCR assay. The immuneACCESS repertoire file appears here via TCRdb, limited to in-frame rearrangements. These files lack a portion of the clones; in checked studies, under half of the deficit traces to unresolved V genes, and the cause of the others is not known. The sample includes 64,000 or so clones, with about 96% observed a single time. In total, the top ten clones hold around 2.5% of the sample. The germline V gene gives CDR1 as SNHLY and CDR2 as FYNNEI. Trimming costs V 1 base and J 2 bases, and their ends lie 7 bases apart. Including cysteine and phenylalanine, the CDR3 has 14 amino acids. The retained sequence is limited to the CDR3, 42 bases, with the frame set at the first base.

This chain joins TRBV2 to TRBJ2-3; TRBD2 is a possible D gene, resting on 5 matching bases. The source is a female donor with multiple sclerosis, enrolled in a pregnancy study. Sample: CD8+ T cells from peripheral blood mononuclear cells, taken after pregnancy. The CDR3 loop reads CASSEDGDTDTQYF. The DNA reads TGTGCCAGCAGTGAAGACGGGGACACAGATACGCAGTATTTT.